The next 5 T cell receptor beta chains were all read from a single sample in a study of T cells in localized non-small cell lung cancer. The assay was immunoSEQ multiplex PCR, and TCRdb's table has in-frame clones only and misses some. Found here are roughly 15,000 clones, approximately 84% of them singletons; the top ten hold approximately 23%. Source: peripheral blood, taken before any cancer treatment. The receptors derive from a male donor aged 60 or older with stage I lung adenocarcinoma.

Written as DNA, the CDR3 is TGTGCCAGCAGCTTAAACAACGGCAGTCCTACGGGGCAGTTCTTC. Translating gives CASSLNNGSPTGQFF. The chain recombines TRBV7-2 with TRBJ2-1; D is unclear. The CDR3 consists of 15 residues. Trimming left V 2 bases short and J 12 bases short, with 20 bases between. Germline assignment: CDR1 SGHTA and CDR2 FQGNSA.

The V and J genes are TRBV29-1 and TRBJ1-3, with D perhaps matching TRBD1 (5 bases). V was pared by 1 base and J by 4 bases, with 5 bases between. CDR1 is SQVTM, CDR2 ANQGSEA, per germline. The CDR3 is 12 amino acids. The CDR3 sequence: CSVEGDGNTIYF. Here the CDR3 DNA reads TGCAGCGTTGAAGGGGACGGAAACACCATATATTTT.

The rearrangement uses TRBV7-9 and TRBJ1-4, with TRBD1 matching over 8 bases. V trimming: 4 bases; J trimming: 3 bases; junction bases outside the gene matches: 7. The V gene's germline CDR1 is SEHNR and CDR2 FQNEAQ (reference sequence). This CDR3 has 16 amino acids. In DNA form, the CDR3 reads TGTGCCAGCAGCTCCGGACAGGGCAGGGCTAATGAAAAACTGTTTTTT. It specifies CASSSGQGRANEKLFF.

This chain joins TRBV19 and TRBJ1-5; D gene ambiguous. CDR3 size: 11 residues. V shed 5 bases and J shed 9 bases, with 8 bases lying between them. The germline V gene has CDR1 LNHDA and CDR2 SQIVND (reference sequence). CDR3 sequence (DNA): TGTGCCAGTAGTCATCGGGGGCCCCAGCATTTT. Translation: CASSHRGPQHF. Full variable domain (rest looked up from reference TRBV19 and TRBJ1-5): DGGITQSPKYLFRKEGQNVTLSCEQNLNHDAMYWYRQDPGQGLRLIYYSQIVNDFQKGDIAEGYSVSREKKESFPLTVTSAQKNPTAFYLCASSHRGPQHFGDGTRLSIL.

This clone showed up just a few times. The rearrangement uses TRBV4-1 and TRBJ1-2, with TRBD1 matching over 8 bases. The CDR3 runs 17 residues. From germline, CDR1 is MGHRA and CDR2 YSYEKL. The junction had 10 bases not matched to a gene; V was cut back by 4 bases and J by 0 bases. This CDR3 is CASSPQAGQGANYGYTF. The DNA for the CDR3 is TGCGCCAGCAGCCCTCAAGCCGGACAGGGAGCTAACTATGGCTACACCTTC.